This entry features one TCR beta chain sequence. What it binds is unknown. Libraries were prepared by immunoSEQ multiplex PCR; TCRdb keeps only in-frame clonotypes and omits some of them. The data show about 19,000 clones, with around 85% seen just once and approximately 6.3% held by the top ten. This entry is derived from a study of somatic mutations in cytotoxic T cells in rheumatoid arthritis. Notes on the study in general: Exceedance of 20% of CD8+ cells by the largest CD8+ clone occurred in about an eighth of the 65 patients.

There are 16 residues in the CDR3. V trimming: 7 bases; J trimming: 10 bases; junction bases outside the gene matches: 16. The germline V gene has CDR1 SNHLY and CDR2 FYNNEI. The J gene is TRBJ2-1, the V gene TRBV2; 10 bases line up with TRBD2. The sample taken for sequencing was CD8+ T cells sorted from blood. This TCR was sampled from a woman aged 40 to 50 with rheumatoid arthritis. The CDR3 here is CASINPLSSGSGEQFF. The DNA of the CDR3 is TGTGCCAGCATTAACCCATTGTCTAGCGGGAGCGGGGAGCAGTTCTTC.